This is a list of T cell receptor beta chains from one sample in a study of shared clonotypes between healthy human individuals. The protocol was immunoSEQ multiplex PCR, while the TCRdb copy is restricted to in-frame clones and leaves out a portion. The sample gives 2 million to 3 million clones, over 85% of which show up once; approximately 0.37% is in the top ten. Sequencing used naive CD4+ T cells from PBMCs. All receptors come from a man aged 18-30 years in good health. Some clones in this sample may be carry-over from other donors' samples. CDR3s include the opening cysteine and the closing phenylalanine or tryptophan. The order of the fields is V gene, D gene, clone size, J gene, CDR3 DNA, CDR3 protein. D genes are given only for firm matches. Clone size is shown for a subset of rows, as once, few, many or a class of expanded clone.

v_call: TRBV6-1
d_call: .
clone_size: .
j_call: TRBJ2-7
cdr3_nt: TGTGCCAGCAGCGAAGTGACGGTGGCATCCGGCGAGCAGTACTTC
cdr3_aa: CASSEVTVASGEQYF

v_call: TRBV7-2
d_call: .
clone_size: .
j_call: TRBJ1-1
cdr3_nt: TGTGCCAGCAGCACAGTCACTCCGCTCACTGAAGCTTTCTTT
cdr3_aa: CASSTVTPLTEAFF

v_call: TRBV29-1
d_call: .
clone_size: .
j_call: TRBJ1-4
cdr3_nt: TGCAGCGTTGAGTCCCCCGATGAAAAACTGTTTTTT
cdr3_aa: CSVESPDEKLFF

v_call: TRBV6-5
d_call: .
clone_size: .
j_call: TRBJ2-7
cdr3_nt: TGTGCCAGCAGTTACGCGACACTAGGAAGCTACGAGCAGTACTTC
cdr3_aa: CASSYATLGSYEQYF

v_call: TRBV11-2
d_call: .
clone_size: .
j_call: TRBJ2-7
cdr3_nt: TGTGCCAGCAGCTACCAATACGAGCAGTACTTC
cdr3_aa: CASSYQYEQYF

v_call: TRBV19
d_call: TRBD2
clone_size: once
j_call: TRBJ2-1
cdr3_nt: TGTGCCAGTAGTAAGACTAGCGGGAGGTTCGATGAGCAGTTCTTC
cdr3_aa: CASSKTSGRFDEQFF

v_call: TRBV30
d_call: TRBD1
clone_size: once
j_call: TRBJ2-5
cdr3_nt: TGTGCTTGGAGTAAGGGACAGGGTTGGACAACTCAAGAGACCCAGTACTTC
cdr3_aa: CAWSKGQGWTTQETQYF

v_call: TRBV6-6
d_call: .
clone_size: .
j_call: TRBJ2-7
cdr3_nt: TGTGCCAGCAGTTGGACAGATCCCTACGAGCAGTACTTC
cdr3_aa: CASSWTDPYEQYF

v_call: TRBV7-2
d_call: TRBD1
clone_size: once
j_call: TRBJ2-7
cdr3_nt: TGTGCCAGCAGCCCAGACAGGGAACGCGAGCAGTACTTC
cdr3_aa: CASSPDREREQYF

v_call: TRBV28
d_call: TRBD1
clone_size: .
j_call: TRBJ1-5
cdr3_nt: TGTGCCAGCAGGAGACAGGGAGATCAGCCCCAGCATTTT
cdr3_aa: CASRRQGDQPQHF

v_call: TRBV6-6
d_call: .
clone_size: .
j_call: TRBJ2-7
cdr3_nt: TGTGCCAGCAGACCGGCTAGCATCCACGAGCAGTACTTC
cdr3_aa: CASRPASIHEQYF

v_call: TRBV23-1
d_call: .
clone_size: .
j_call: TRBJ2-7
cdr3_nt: TGCGCCAGCAGTCTCGAAGGACGGGGCAGAAGATACGAGCAGTACTTC
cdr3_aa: CASSLEGRGRRYEQYF

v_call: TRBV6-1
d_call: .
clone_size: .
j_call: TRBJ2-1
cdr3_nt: TGTGCCAGCAGTGAAAGGGGAATGGGTAACAATGAGCAGTTCTTC
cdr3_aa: CASSERGMGNNEQFF

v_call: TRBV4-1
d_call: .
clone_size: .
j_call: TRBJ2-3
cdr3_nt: TGCGCCAGCAGCCAAGGTGCCAGGTACTGGGGCACAGATACGCAGTATTTT
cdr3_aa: CASSQGARYWGTDTQYF

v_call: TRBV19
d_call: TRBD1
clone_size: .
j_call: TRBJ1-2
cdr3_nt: TGTGCCAGTACGTTCGTTCGGGGGACAGCAACTAACTATGGCTACACCTTC
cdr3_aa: CASTFVRGTATNYGYTF

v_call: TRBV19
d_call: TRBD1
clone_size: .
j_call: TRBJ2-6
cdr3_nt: TGTGCCAGTAGAGATGGGACAGCTGGGGCCAACGTCCTGACTTTC
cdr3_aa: CASRDGTAGANVLTF

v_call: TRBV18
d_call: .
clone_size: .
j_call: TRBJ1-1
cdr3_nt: TGTGCCAGCTCACCACTTATCAAGGTGAACACTGAAGCTTTCTTT
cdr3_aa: CASSPLIKVNTEAFF

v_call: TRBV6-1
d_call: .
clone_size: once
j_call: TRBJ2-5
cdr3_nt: TGTGCCAGCAGGACCTTGGGATCGTCTGGGACCCAGTACTTC
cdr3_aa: CASRTLGSSGTQYF

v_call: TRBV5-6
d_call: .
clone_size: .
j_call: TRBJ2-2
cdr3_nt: TGTGCCAGCGGTCTACTTAGAGGCACCGGGGAGCTGTTTTTT
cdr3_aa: CASGLLRGTGELFF

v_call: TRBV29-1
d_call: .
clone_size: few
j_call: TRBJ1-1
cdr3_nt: TGCAGCGTTGAACTTGTCAGGGGCAACACTGAAGCTTTCTTT
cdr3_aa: CSVELVRGNTEAFF

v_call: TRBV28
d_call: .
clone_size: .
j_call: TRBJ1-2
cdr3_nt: TGTGCCAGCAGTTTACAGCTCTATGGCTACACCTTC
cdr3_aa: CASSLQLYGYTF

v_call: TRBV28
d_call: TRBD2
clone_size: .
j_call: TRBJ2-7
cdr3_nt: TGTGCCAGCAGTCCTCGTCGGGAGGGCTACGAGCAGTACTTC
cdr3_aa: CASSPRREGYEQYF

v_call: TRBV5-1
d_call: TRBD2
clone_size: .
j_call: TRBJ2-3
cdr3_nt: TGCGCCAGCCGGACTAGCGGAGACACAGATACGCAGTATTTT
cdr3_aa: CASRTSGDTDTQYF

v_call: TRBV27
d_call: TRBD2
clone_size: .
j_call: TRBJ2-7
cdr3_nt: TGTGCCAGCAGTCTCCAGCGGGGGTACGAGCAGTACTTC
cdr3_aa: CASSLQRGYEQYF

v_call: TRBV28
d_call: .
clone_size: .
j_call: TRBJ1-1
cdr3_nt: TGTGCCAGCAGGGATTATCGAGACACTGAAGCTTTCTTT
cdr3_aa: CASRDYRDTEAFF

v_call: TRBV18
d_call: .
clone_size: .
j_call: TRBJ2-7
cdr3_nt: TGTGCCAGCTCACCGGCAGGAGGCTACGAGCAGTACTTC
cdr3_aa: CASSPAGGYEQYF

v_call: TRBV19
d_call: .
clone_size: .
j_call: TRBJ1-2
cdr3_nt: TGTGCCAGTAGCAGTGGACCAATACTTGGCTATGGCTACACCTTC
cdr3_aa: CASSSGPILGYGYTF

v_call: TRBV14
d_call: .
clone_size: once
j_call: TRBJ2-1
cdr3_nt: TGTGCCCCAAAGACGGTATCAGGGACTCCCTACAATGAGCAGTTCTTC
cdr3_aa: CAPKTVSGTPYNEQFF

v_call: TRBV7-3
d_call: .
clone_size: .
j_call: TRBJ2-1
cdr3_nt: TGTGCCAGCAGCTTATCTAGTCAGCATGAGCAGTTCTTC
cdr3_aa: CASSLSSQHEQFF

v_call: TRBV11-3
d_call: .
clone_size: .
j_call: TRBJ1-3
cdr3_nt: TGTGCCAGCAGCTTAGGCACGGGCTCTGGAAACACCATATATTTT
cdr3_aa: CASSLGTGSGNTIYF

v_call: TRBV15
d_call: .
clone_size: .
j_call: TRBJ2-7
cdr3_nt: TGTGCCACCAGCGGAGGGACCGGGACACGTATTTGGTACGAGCAGTACTTC
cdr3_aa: CATSGGTGTRIWYEQYF

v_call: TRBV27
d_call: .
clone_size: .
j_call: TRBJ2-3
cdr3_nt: TGTGCCAGCAGTTTAACCCGCACAGATACGCAGTATTTT
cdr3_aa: CASSLTRTDTQYF

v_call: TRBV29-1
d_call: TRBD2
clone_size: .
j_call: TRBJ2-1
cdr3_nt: TGCAGCCACCGGACTAGCGGGACCAGCGGTGAGCAGTTCTTC
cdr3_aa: CSHRTSGTSGEQFF

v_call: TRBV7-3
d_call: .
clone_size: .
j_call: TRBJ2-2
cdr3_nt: TGTGCCAGCAGCCAGAGGCCTGACACCGGGGAGCTGTTTTTT
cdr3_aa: CASSQRPDTGELFF

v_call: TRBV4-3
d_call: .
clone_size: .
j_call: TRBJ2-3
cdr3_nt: TGCGCCAGCAGCCAAGCGGGGAGCACAGATACGCAGTATTTT
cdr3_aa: CASSQAGSTDTQYF

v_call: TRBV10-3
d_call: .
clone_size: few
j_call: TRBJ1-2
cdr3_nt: TGTGCCATCAGTGAGTCATCACACGGGACCCTCTACACCTTC
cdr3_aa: CAISESSHGTLYTF

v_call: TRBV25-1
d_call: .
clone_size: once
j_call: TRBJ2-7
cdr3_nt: TGTGCCAGCAGTGAATTCTATACAGCCCCACTCTACTTC
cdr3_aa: CASSEFYTAPLYF

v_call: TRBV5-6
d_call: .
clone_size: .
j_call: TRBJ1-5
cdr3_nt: TGTGCCAGCAGCTCCAGAGGAGTGGGAAATCAGCCCCAGCATTTT
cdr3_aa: CASSSRGVGNQPQHF

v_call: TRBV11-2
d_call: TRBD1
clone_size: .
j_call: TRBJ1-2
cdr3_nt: TGTGCCAGCAGCTTTTCGGCAGGGGGGAACTATGGCTACACCTTC
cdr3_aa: CASSFSAGGNYGYTF

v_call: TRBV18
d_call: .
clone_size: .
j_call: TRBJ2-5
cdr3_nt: TGTGCCAGCTCACCACAGGGTCAAGAGACCCAGTACTTC
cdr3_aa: CASSPQGQETQYF

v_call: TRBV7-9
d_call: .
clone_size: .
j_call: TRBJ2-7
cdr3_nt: TGTGCCAGCAGCGCAACCGGGACGGGACCCTACGAGCAGTACTTC
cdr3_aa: CASSATGTGPYEQYF

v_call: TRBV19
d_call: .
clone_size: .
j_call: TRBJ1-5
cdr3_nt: TGTGCCAGTAGTATGACAGCGTTTCAGCCCCAGCATTTT
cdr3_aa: CASSMTAFQPQHF

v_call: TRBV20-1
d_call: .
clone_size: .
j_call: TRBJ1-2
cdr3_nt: TGCAGTGCCAATCAGGGGTTGGGCTACACCTTC
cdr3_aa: CSANQGLGYTF

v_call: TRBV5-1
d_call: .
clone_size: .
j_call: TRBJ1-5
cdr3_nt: TGCGCCAGCAGCTTAAGAGGGGAGAACAATCAGCCCCAGCATTTT
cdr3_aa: CASSLRGENNQPQHF

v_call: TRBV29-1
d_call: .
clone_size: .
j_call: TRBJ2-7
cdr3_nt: TGCAGCGTTCACCTGGGGAACGAGCAGTACTTC
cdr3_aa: CSVHLGNEQYF

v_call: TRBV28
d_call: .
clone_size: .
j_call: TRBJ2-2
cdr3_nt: TGTGCCAGCAAGGGGGACACCGGGGAGCTGTTTTTT
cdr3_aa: CASKGDTGELFF

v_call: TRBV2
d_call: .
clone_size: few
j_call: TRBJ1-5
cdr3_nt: TGTGCCAGCAGAAGTAGCAATCAGCCCCAGCATTTT
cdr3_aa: CASRSSNQPQHF

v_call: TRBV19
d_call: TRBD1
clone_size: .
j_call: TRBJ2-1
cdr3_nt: TGTGCCAGTAGAGCCAGACAGGGGAGGAATGAGCAGTTCTTC
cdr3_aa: CASRARQGRNEQFF

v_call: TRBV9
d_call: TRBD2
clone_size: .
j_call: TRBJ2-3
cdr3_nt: TGTGCCAGCAGCGTCGCTAGCGGGGACACAGATACGCAGTATTTT
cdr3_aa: CASSVASGDTDTQYF

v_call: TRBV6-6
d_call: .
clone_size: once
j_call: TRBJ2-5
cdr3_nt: TGTGCCAGCAAGGAGATCAGTGAAGTAGAGACCCAGTACTTC
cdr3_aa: CASKEISEVETQYF

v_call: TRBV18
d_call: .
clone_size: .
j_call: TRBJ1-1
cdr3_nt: TGTGCCAGCTCACCGTCCGGGATACTCACTGAAGCTTTCTTT
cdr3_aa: CASSPSGILTEAFF

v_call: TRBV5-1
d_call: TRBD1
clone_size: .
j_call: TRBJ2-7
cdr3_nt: TGCGCCAGCAGCTCGCTTAACAGGGACAGGGGGATCGGGGAGCAGTACTTC
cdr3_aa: CASSSLNRDRGIGEQYF

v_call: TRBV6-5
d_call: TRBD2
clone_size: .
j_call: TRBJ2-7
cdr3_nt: TGTGCCAGCAGTTACTCCCTTAGCGGGCCCTACGAGCAGTACTTC
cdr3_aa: CASSYSLSGPYEQYF

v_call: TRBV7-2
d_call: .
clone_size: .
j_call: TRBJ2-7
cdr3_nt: TGTGCCAGCAGCCCCCGGGGTCCGGGTCAGGAGACCGGGCAGTACTTC
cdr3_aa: CASSPRGPGQETGQYF